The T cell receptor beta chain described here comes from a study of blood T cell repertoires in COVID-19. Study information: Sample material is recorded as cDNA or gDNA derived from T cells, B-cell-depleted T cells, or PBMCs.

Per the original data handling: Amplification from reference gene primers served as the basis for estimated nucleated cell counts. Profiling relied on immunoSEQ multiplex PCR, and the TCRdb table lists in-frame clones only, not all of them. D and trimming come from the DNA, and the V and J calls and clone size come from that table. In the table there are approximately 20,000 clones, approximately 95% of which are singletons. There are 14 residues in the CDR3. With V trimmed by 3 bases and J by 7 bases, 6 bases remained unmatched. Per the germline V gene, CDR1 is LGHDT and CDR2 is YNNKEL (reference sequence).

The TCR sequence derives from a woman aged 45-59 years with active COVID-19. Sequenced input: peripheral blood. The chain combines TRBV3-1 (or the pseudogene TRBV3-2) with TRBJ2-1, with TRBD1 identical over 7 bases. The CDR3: CASSQQTGYNEQFF. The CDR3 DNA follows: TGTGCCAGCAGCCAGCAGACAGGGTATAATGAGCAGTTCTTC.